A single T cell receptor (beta chain) is shown here with its context. The data stem from a study of blood T cell repertoires in COVID-19. At the level of the study: Sources were T cells, B-cell-depleted T cells, or PBMCs; the material itself was cDNA or gDNA.

Profiled with immunoSEQ multiplex PCR; TCRdb holds only in-frame clones, not every one. This sample yields about 300,000 clones, of which 85% to 90% are seen a single time; about 4.2% belongs to the top ten. Participants came from 24 US areas, aged roughly 18 to 95 years. Between the trimmed V and J ends, which lost 7 bases and 2 bases, there was a span of 8 bases. CDR1 is MNHEY and CDR2 is SVGAGI in the germline V gene. The CDR3 consists of 13 residues. This TCR derives from a man aged 25-40 years who had recovered from COVID-19. The sample comprised PBMCs or T cells enriched from blood (not recorded which). The V gene is TRBV6-5, the J gene TRBJ2-2, with D hard to call. The CDR3 protein is CASTVTNTGELFF. CDR3 coding DNA: TGTGCCAGCACCGTTACTAACACCGGGGAGCTGTTTTTT.